Listed below are T cell receptor beta chains from one sample, sequenced in a study of T cell responses to AZD1222 COVID-19 vaccine. The protocol was immunoSEQ multiplex PCR, while the TCRdb copy is restricted to in-frame clones and leaves out a portion. This repertoire shows around 200,000 clones, 85% to 90% found once; its top ten account for about 0.53%. Here the sequenced sample was peripheral blood, taken on day 0 of AZD1222 vaccination. Receptors were obtained from an adult in good health. Both conserved end residues are part of each CDR3. Fields, in order: J gene, V gene, CDR3 length, D gene, clone size, CDR3 DNA, CDR3 protein. D genes are given only for firm matches. Clone size is not always given. Where it is, it says once, few, many or a class for expanded clones.

>TRBJ2-1|TRBV14|15|-|-
TGTGCCAGCAGCCTAAGTGGCGGGTGGGCGAATGAGCAGTTCTTC
CASSLSGGWANEQFF
>TRBJ1-1|TRBV9|15|TRBD1|-
TGTGCCAGCAGCGCCCAGCAGGGGGGGAGAACTGAAGCTTTCTTT
CASSAQQGGRTEAFF
>TRBJ1-5|TRBV19|15|-|-
TGTGCCAGCCTGAGCGAAGGGTTTAGCAATCAGCCCCAGCATTTT
CASLSEGFSNQPQHF
>TRBJ2-7|TRBV5-1|16|-|-
TGCGCCAGCAGCTTGGGCGCCGGGCCCCTCTCCTACGAGCAGTACTTC
CASSLGAGPLSYEQYF
>TRBJ1-1|TRBV6-2/TRBV6-3|11|-|-
TGTGCCAGCAGTTACGACACTGAAGCTTTCTTT
CASSYDTEAFF
>TRBJ2-2|TRBV28|17|TRBD2|-
TGTGCCAGCAGTCTAGGACTAGCGGGGGGCCCTACCGGGGAGCTGTTTTTT
CASSLGLAGGPTGELFF
>TRBJ2-5|TRBV9|21|TRBD2|-
TGTGCCAGCAGCGCCCTAACTTCGCCGGGACTAGCGGGAGGGCGACGAGAGACCCAGTACTTC
CASSALTSPGLAGGRRETQYF
>TRBJ1-4|TRBV6-5|14|TRBD1|-
TGTGCCAGCAGCCGGACAGGGCTGCAAGAAAAACTGTTTTTT
CASSRTGLQEKLFF
>TRBJ1-6|TRBV6-5|15|-|few
TGTGCCAGCAGGCAAAGGGGGGCTAGGAGTTCACCCCTCCACTTT
CASRQRGARSSPLHF
>TRBJ1-6|TRBV5-1|19|-|-
TGCGCCAGCAGCTTGAGGGCACCACGGGCGAGCTCCTATAATTCACCCCTCCACTTT
CASSLRAPRASSYNSPLHF
>TRBJ2-7|TRBV7-8|14|-|-
TGTGCCAGCAGCCCAGGACATCACCCCGACGAGCAGTACTTC
CASSPGHHPDEQYF
>TRBJ2-3|TRBV5-1|14|-|-
TGCGCCAGCAGCCTGGGCCGTAGCACAGATACGCAGTATTTT
CASSLGRSTDTQYF
>TRBJ1-2|TRBV28|15|TRBD1|-
TGTGCCAGCAGTCCCGGGACAGGGGATTTCTATGGCTACACCTTC
CASSPGTGDFYGYTF
>TRBJ1-5|TRBV7-9|17|TRBD1|few
TGTGCCAGCAGCTTAGACGAGGCAGGGGGCACCGCGGAGCCCCAGCATTTT
CASSLDEAGGTAEPQHF
>TRBJ1-5|TRBV7-2|13|-|-
TGTGCCAGCAGCTTAGGACAGAATCAGCCCCAGCATTTT
CASSLGQNQPQHF
>TRBJ1-2|TRBV5-1|13|-|once
TGCGCCAGCAGCCTGGACAGAAACTATGGCTACACCTTC
CASSLDRNYGYTF
>TRBJ2-7|TRBV27|15|TRBD1|-
TGTGCCAGCAGTAGACAACGGGACAGCTCCTACGAGCAGTACTTC
CASSRQRDSSYEQYF
>TRBJ2-7|TRBV27|14|TRBD2|-
TGTGCCAGCACCCGGGGGGGGCGTTCCTACGAGCAGTACTTC
CASTRGGRSYEQYF
>TRBJ2-3|TRBV4-1|17|-|-
TGCGCCAGCAGCCAAGATCGTCGTGGGGCGGGATGGGATACGCAGTATTTT
CASSQDRRGAGWDTQYF
>TRBJ1-2|TRBV24-1|15|-|-
TGTGCCACCAGTGGTTCGGGGATCCTTAACTATGGCTACACCTTC
CATSGSGILNYGYTF
>TRBJ1-5|TRBV28|16|-|-
TGTGCCAGCACCCTCCCGGGAATGGGCAGCTATCAGCCCCAGCATTTT
CASTLPGMGSYQPQHF
>TRBJ1-2|TRBV6-5|15|-|-
TGTGCCAGCAGGCAAACCGGGACGGCGAACTATGGCTACACCTTC
CASRQTGTANYGYTF
>TRBJ2-1|TRBV19|15|-|-
TGTGCCAGTAGTATAAGGGGACTCTCCCTGGTGGAGCAGTTCTTC
CASSIRGLSLVEQFF
>TRBJ2-7|TRBV19|11|-|-
TGTGCCAGTAGTAATCATGACGAGCAGTACTTC
CASSNHDEQYF
>TRBJ1-3|TRBV30|14|-|-
TGTGCCTGGAGTCGGCATACCCCTGGAAACACCATATATTTT
CAWSRHTPGNTIYF
>TRBJ1-4|TRBV6-5|13|TRBD1|-
TGTGCCAGCAGTACAGGGGGCGCGGGAAAACTGTTTTTT
CASSTGGAGKLFF
>TRBJ2-1|TRBV3-1/TRBV3-2|12|-|-
TGTGCCAGCAGCCCACGGGGGACTCTTCAGTTCTTC
CASSPRGTLQFF
>TRBJ1-1|TRBV28|15|-|-
TGTGCCACCAGGCTGACCCGGTCCATGAACACTGAAGCTTTCTTT
CATRLTRSMNTEAFF
>TRBJ1-5|TRBV19|16|-|few
TGTGCCAGTAGAACTGGGGCAGGAGGAAGCAATCAGCCCCAGCATTTT
CASRTGAGGSNQPQHF
>TRBJ1-1|TRBV12-3/TRBV12-4|12|-|-
TGTGCCAGCAGTTTAGGGGGCTCGAAAGCTTTCTTT
CASSLGGSKAFF
>TRBJ2-1|TRBV6-5|16|TRBD2|-
TGTGCCAGCAGTTACCAATCTAGCGGGGGGGCGATTGAGCAGTTCTTC
CASSYQSSGGAIEQFF
>TRBJ2-7|TRBV10-3|16|-|once
TGTGCCATCAGTGAGCCACCCCGACAGAGCTCCTACGAGCAGTACTTC
CAISEPPRQSSYEQYF
>TRBJ2-7|TRBV4-2|15|-|once
TGTGCCAGCAGCCCTTCAGGTGATGGGGCCGTCGAGCAGTACTTC
CASSPSGDGAVEQYF
>TRBJ1-2|TRBV6-5|14|-|-
TGTGCCAGCAGTCCCCGAGGACAGATCTATGGCTACACCTTC
CASSPRGQIYGYTF
>TRBJ2-7|TRBV15|13|-|-
TGTGCCACCAGCAGAGAGTTAAGGGGTGAGCAGTACTTC
CATSRELRGEQYF